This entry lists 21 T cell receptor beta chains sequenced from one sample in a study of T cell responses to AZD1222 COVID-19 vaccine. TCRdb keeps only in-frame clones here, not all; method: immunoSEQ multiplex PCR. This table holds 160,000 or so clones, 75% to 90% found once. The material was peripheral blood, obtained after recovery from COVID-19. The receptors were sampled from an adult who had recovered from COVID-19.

CDR3 region: CASGQGPEAFF. The CDR3 bases are TGTGCCAGCGGACAGGGACCTGAAGCTTTCTTT. This chain uses TRBV7-9 with TRBJ1-1; 8 bases agree with TRBD1. This CDR3 has 11 residues. With 8 bases clipped from V and 6 bases from J, the junction kept 2 bases outside the gene matches. The germline V gene encodes CDR1 SEHNR and CDR2 FQNEAQ (reference sequence).

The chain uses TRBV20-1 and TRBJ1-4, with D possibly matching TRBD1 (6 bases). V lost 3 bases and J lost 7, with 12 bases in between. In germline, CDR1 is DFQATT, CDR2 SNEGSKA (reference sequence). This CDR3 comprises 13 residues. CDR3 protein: CSASQGGGEKLFF. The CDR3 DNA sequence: TGCAGTGCTAGTCAAGGGGGAGGTGAAAAACTGTTTTTT.

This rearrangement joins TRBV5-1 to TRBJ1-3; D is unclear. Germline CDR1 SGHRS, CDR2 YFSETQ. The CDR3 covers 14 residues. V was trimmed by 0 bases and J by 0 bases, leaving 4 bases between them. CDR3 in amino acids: CASSLDGSGNTIYF. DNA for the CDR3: TGCGCCAGCAGCTTGGACGGCTCTGGAAACACCATATATTTT.

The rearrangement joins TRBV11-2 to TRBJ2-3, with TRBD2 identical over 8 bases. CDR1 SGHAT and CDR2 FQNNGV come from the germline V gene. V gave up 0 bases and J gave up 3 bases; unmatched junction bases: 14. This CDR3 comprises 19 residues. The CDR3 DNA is TGTGCCAGCAGCTTAGATCCCTTTTTGACTAGCGCCCGAACAGATACGCAGTATTTT. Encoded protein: CASSLDPFLTSARTDTQYF.

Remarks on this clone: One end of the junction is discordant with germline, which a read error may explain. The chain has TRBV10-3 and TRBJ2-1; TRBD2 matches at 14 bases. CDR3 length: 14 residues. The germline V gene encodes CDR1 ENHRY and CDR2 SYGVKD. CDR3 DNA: TGCGTGGTAGGGACTAGCGGGAGAGCCCATGAGCAGTTCTTC. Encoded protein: CVVGTSGRAHEQFF.

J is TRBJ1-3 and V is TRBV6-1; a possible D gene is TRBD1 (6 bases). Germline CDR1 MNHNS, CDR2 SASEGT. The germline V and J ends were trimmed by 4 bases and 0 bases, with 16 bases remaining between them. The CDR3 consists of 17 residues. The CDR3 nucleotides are TGTGCCAGCAGTGTTCGCCCCAGGGGAGGCTCTGGAAACACCATATATTTT. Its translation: CASSVRPRGGSGNTIYF.

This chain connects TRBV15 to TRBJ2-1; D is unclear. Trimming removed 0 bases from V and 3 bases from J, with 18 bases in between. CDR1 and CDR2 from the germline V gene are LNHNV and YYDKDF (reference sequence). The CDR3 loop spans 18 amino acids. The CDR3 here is CATSRDSPVLINYNEQFF. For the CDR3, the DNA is TGTGCCACCAGCAGAGATTCCCCAGTTCTAATCAACTACAATGAGCAGTTCTTC.

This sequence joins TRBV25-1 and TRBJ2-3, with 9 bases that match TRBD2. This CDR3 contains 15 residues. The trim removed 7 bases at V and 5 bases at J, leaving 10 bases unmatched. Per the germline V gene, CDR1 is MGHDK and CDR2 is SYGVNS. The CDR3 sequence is CASTTSGTLLDTQYF. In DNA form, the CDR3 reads TGTGCCAGCACGACTAGCGGAACCCTCCTAGATACGCAGTATTTT.

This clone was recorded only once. The chain's CDR3 is CASSLFGETQYF. CDR3 bases: TGTGCCAGCAGTTTGTTCGGAGAGACCCAGTACTTC. The chain joins TRBV12-3 or TRBV12-4 to TRBJ2-5, with no clear D. This CDR3 has 12 amino acids. V dropped 3 bases and J dropped 4 bases, with 6 bases sitting between them.

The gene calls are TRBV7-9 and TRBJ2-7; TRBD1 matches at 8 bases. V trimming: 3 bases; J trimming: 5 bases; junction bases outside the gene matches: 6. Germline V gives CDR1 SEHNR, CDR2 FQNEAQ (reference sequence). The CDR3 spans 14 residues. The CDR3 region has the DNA TGTGCCAGCAGCTTCCCCTTGGACAGGGACGAGCAGTACTTC. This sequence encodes CASSFPLDRDEQYF.

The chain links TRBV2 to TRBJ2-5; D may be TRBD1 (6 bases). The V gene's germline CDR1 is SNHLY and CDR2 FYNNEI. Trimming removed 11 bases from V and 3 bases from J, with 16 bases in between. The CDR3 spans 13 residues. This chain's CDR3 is CAGKQGWEETQYF. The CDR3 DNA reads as TGTGCCGGGAAACAGGGATGGGAAGAGACCCAGTACTTC.

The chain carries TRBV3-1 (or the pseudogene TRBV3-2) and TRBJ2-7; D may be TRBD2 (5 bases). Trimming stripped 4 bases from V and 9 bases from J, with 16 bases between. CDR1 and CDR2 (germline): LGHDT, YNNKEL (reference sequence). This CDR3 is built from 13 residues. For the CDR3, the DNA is TGTGCCAGCAGCCTAACCGGGCACGAGGGGCAGTACTTC. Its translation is CASSLTGHEGQYF.

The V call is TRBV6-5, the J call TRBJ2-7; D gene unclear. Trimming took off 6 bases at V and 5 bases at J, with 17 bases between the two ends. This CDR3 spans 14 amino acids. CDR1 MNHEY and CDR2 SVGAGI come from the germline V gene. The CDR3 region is CASSDSRSYDEQYF. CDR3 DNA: TGTGCCAGCAGCGACTCACGGTCCTACGACGAGCAGTACTTC.

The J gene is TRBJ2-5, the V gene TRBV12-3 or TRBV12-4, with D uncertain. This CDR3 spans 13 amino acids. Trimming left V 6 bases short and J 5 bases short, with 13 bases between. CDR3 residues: CASRDPRGETQYF. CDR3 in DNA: TGTGCCAGCAGGGACCCGAGAGGTGAGACCCAGTACTTC.

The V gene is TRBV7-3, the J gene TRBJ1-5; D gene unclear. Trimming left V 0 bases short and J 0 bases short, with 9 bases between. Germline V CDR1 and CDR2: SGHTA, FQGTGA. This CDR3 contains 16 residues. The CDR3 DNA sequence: TGTGCCAGCAGCTTAACGGGGTGGGTTAGCAATCAGCCCCAGCATTTT. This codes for CASSLTGWVSNQPQHF.

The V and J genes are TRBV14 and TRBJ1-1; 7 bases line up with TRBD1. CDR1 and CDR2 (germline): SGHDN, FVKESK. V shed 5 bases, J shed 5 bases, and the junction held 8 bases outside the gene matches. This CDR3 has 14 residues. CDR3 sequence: CASSGGAGGTEAFF. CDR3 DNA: TGTGCCAGCAGCGGTGGGGCAGGGGGGACTGAAGCTTTCTTT.

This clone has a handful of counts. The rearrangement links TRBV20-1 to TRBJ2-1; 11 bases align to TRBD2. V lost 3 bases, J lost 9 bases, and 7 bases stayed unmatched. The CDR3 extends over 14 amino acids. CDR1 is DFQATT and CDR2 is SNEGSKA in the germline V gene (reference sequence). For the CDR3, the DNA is TGCAGTGCTAGTGGGGCTAGCGGGAGGACTGAGCAGTTCTTC. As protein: CSASGASGRTEQFF.

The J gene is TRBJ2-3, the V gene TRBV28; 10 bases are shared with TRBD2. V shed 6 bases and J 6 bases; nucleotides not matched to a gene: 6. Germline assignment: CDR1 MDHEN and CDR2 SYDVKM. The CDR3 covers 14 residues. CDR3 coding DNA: TGTGCCAGCAGCGCTAGCGGGAGTAAGGATACGCAGTATTTT. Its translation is CASSASGSKDTQYF. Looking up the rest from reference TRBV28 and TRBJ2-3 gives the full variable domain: DVKVTQSSRYLVKRTGEKVFLECVQDMDHENMFWYRQDPGLGLRLIYFSYDVKMKEKGDIPEGYSVSREKKERFSLILESASTNQTSMYLCASSASGSKDTQYFGPGTRLTVL.

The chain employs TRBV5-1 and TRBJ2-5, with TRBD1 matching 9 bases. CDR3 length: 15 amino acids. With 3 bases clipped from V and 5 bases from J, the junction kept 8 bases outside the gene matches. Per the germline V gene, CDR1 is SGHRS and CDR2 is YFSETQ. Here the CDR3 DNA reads TGCGCCAGCAGCTGGGGGACAGGGTCAGGGGAGACCCAGTACTTC. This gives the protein CASSWGTGSGETQYF.

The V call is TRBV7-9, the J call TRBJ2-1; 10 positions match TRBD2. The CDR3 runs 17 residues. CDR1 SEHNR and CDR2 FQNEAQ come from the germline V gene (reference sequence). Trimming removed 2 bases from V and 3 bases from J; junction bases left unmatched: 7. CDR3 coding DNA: TGTGCCAGCAGCTTAAGTACTAGCGGGATGATCTACAATGAGCAGTTCTTC. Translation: CASSLSTSGMIYNEQFF.

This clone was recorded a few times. CDR3 region: CASTQGQFEEQYF. The CDR3, as DNA: TGTGCCAGCACCCAAGGGCAGTTTGAAGAGCAGTACTTC. The chain is built from TRBV6-6 and TRBJ2-7; D is undetermined. CDR1 MNHNY and CDR2 SVGAGI come from the germline V gene (reference sequence). This CDR3 has 13 amino acids. The V and J ends lost 7 bases and 7 bases respectively, with 17 bases between them.